This TCR beta chain was obtained from a study of CD8+ T cells in alopecia areata. About the research overall: Tofacitinib was given for 6 to 18 months, then stopped for 6 months.

The CDR3 consists of 12 residues. Germline loops: CDR1 SNHLY, CDR2 FYNNEI. Trimming removed 7 bases at V and 0 bases at J, with 6 bases between. Findings and limits, study-wide: Among the top 100, expanded CD8+ clones were significantly decreased by tofacitinib, as was scalp clonality. The study found TCR sharing across patients less clear than in mice, possibly for HLA reasons. A great number of expanded lesional clones endured in scalp and blood during tofacitinib.

The treatment was: oral pan-JAK inhibitor, 5-10 mg twice daily. Alopecia areata patients provided lesional scalp punch biopsies and peripheral blood. Regarding this clone: Antigen: not known.

The authors extracted RNA and reverse transcribed it into cDNA as the sequencing template. Assay: immunoSEQ multiplex PCR; the TCRdb copy retains only in-frame clones and omits some. The sample shows over 15,000 clones, 59% of them seen only once. This receptor was identified in a human donor with alopecia areata. Specimen: skin, collected at week 4, from a patient treated with tofacitinib. The chain joins TRBV2 to TRBJ1-1, with no clear D. The CDR3 DNA follows: TGTGCCAGCACAGATCTGAACACTGAAGCTTTCTTT. This translates into CASTDLNTEAFF.